These 5 T cell receptor beta chains share one sample of origin, sequenced in a study of shared clonotypes between healthy human individuals. Method: immunoSEQ multiplex PCR; TCRdb's copy keeps in-frame clones and lacks some. The table shows a few million clones, with over 85% occurring only once. Naive CD8 cells comprised CD45RO-negative, CCR7-positively selected cells, excluding terminally differentiated effector memory CD45RA+ cells. Sequencing was carried out using naive CD8+ T cells from PBMCs. The receptors originated from a man between 18 and 29 years old in good health. Some clones in this sample may be carry-over from other donors' samples.

On this clone: The same CDR3 arises from other DNA sequences in this sample as well. In DNA, the CDR3 is TGTGCCAGCAGCCCGGGACAGGGCTATGGCTACACCTTC. Protein: CASSPGQGYGYTF. The chain uses TRBV7-6 and TRBJ1-2, with 9 bases identical to TRBD1. J lost 4 bases, V lost 5 bases, and 2 bases had no gene match. Germline CDR1 SGHVS, CDR2 FNYEAQ. The CDR3 covers 13 residues.

The chain joins TRBV2 to TRBJ2-3; tentative D call: TRBD2 (5 bases). V lost 6 bases and J lost 0, with 13 bases in between. The CDR3 runs to 15 residues. CDR1 and CDR2 (germline): SNHLY, FYNNEI. The CDR3 here is CASRAAATSTDTQYF. The CDR3 region has the DNA TGTGCCAGCAGAGCAGCGGCAACTAGCACAGATACGCAGTATTTT.

The chain links TRBV4-1 to TRBJ2-1; D is possibly TRBD2 (5 bases). Trimming stripped 0 bases from V and 7 bases from J, with 10 bases between. Germline CDR1 and CDR2: MGHRA and YSYEKL. The CDR3 runs to 14 residues. CDR3 DNA sequence: TGCGCCAGCAGCCAAGATAGGAGGCCAAATGAGCAGTTCTTC. Amino acid sequence: CASSQDRRPNEQFF.

The V and J genes are TRBV7-9 and TRBJ2-7, with D possibly TRBD2 on 6 matching bases. The germline V and J ends were trimmed by 1 base and 1 base, with 11 bases remaining between them. The germline V gene encodes CDR1 SEHNR and CDR2 FQNEAQ (reference sequence). CDR3 length: 15 residues. In DNA form, the CDR3 reads TGTGCCAGCAGCTTAGACGGGGGTCTGTCCTACGAGCAGTACTTC. This codes for CASSLDGGLSYEQYF. Full variable domain (outside the CDR3, taken from reference TRBV7-9 and TRBJ2-7): DTGVSQNPRHKITKRGQNVTFRCDPISEHNRLYWYRQTLGQGPEFLTYFQNEAQLEKSRLLSDRFSAERPKGSFSTLEIQRTEQGDSAMYLCASSLDGGLSYEQYFGPGTRLTVT.

The sample holds one count of this clone. This sequence joins TRBV6-5 and TRBJ2-7; D possibly corresponds to TRBD2 (5 bases). There are 13 residues in the CDR3. V was trimmed by 0 bases and J by 7 bases, leaving 10 bases between them. CDR1 is MNHEY and CDR2 is SVGAGI in the germline V gene. CDR3 sequence: CASSYSVGGEQYF. The CDR3 DNA is TGTGCCAGCAGTTACTCGGTCGGCGGGGAGCAGTACTTC.